One sample yielded the 2 T cell receptor beta chains listed below, sequenced in a study of blood T cell repertoires in COVID-19. Libraries were prepared by immunoSEQ multiplex PCR; TCRdb keeps only in-frame clonotypes and omits some of them. This table holds approximately 360,000 clones, more than 70% found once. The sequenced sample consisted of PBMCs or T cells enriched from blood (not recorded which). These TCRs come from a man between 40 and 49 years old in a cohort exposed to, infected with or recovered from COVID-19 (not recorded which).

This clone was counted a single time. The rearrangement joins TRBV3-1 (or the pseudogene TRBV3-2) to TRBJ1-2; TRBD1 matches 12 bases. The CDR3 consists of 15 residues. Unmatched junction bases numbered 6, after V lost 4 bases and J lost 6 bases. Germline values: CDR1 LGHDT, CDR2 YNNKEL (reference sequence). CDR3 in DNA: TGTGCCAGCAGCCGGGACAGGGGGCAAAGGAATGGCTACACCTTC. Its protein is CASSRDRGQRNGYTF.

This chain joins TRBV5-1 and TRBJ1-6; D is perhaps TRBD1 (6 bases). The V end lost 4 bases, the J end lost 3 bases, and 8 bases lay between the germline ends. The CDR3 totals 14 residues. Germline CDR1 SGHRS, CDR2 YFSETQ. The chain's CDR3 is CASSIQGYNSPLHF. In DNA form, the CDR3 reads TGCGCCAGCAGCATACAGGGCTATAATTCACCCCTCCACTTT.